A selection of T cell receptor beta chains follows, all from one sample in a study of blood T cell repertoires in COVID-19. Profiled with immunoSEQ multiplex PCR; TCRdb holds only in-frame clones, not every one. The sample has around 300,000 clones, 85% to 90% seen once. Sequencing was done on a sample of peripheral blood. The source of these receptors is a woman between 45 and 65 years old with COVID-19, enrolled during active disease. The CDR3 runs from the conserved cysteine through the conserved F or W. Fields, in order: clone size, D gene, J gene, V gene, CDR3 DNA, CDR3 protein. A D gene is named only where the DNA matches it firmly. Clone sizes are given selectively: once, few, many, or a class where the clone is expanded.

.	TRBD2	TRBJ2-4	TRBV5-6	TGTGCCAGCAGCTTTACCAGCGGGGGTGGGGTAGCCAAAAACATTCAGTACTTC	CASSFTSGGGVAKNIQYF
few	TRBD1	TRBJ1-2	TRBV5-1	TGCGCCAGCAGCTTGGCCCCAGCCCCAGCCGACAGGGGTGGCTACACCTTC	CASSLAPAPADRGGYTF
.	TRBD1	TRBJ1-2	TRBV5-4	TGTGCCAGCAGCCCACCGGGACAGGGGGACTATGGCTACACCTTC	CASSPPGQGDYGYTF
.	TRBD1	TRBJ2-5	TRBV19	TGTGCCAGTAGTATTCAGCGCAGGGGGCCTTCAGAGACCCAGTACTTC	CASSIQRRGPSETQYF
.	.	TRBJ2-7	TRBV27	TGTGCCAGCTCTAACCGGTCCTACGAGCAGTACTTC	CASSNRSYEQYF
.	.	TRBJ1-3	TRBV30	TGTGCCTGGAGTGTATCTCGGGTTTTAAACACCATATATTTT	CAWSVSRVLNTIYF
.	.	TRBJ2-3	TRBV11-2	TGTGCCAGCAGCCCAACCAGGGGCACAGATACGCAGTATTTT	CASSPTRGTDTQYF
.	TRBD2	TRBJ2-7	TRBV7-8	TGTGCCAGCAGCTCACTAGCGGGAGCGAGGGAGCAGTACTTC	CASSSLAGAREQYF
.	TRBD2	TRBJ2-3	TRBV4-1	TGCGCCAGCAGCCTCCCGACTAGCGGGAGAAGGGATACGCAGTATTTT	CASSLPTSGRRDTQYF
.	.	TRBJ2-7	TRBV20-1	TGCAGTGCAGGGGGTGCATACGAGCAGTACTTC	CSAGGAYEQYF
.	.	TRBJ2-1	TRBV13	TGTGCCAGCAGCCCTCGCCCGGGCTCGGGGATCCATGAGCAGTTCTTC	CASSPRPGSGIHEQFF
.	.	TRBJ1-5	TRBV4-3	TGCGCCAGCAGCCAAGACCCGGTCAATCAGCCCCAGCATTTT	CASSQDPVNQPQHF
.	TRBD1	TRBJ1-1	TRBV12-5	TGTGCTAGTGGTTTGCTCCCCAGGGGGTCAGCTTTCTTT	CASGLLPRGSAFF
.	.	TRBJ1-3	TRBV5-6	TGTGCCAGCAGCTTAAGGTTACGACACCTCTCTGGAAACACCATATATTTT	CASSLRLRHLSGNTIYF
.	.	TRBJ2-5	TRBV7-2	TGTGCCAGCAGCTTATTCCCCTCAGAGACCCAGTACTTC	CASSLFPSETQYF
.	TRBD1	TRBJ1-1	TRBV7-9	TGTGCCAGCACCAACCCCGACCAGGGGGCGCACACTGAAGCTTTCTTT	CASTNPDQGAHTEAFF
.	TRBD2	TRBJ2-7	TRBV30	TGTGCCTCGCAAGCCGGGACTAGCGTTTCCTACGAGCAGTACTTC	CASQAGTSVSYEQYF
once	.	TRBJ2-1	TRBV21-1	TGTGCCAGCAGCAGACCTCTAGCGGGAGAAGTTTCACCTGAGCAGTTCTTC	CASSRPLAGEVSPEQFF
.	TRBD2	TRBJ2-7	TRBV7-2	TGTGCCAGCAGCTCAAGCGGGAGGGCGGAGAACGAGCAGTACTTC	CASSSSGRAENEQYF
.	TRBD1	TRBJ1-3	TRBV30	TGTGCCTGGAGTGTACGTCAGGGGGCGGACACCATATATTTT	CAWSVRQGADTIYF
.	TRBD1	TRBJ1-5	TRBV14	TGTGCCAGCAGCCGCGCCGGGACAGGTTTCAATCAGCCCCAGCATTTT	CASSRAGTGFNQPQHF
once	.	TRBJ2-1	TRBV18	TGTGCCAGCTCATACAGGGTGACTGAGCAGTTCTTC	CASSYRVTEQFF
.	TRBD2	TRBJ2-3	TRBV6-5	TGTGCCAGCAGTTCGCCCGGACTAGCGGGAGATACGCAGTATTTT	CASSSPGLAGDTQYF
.	.	TRBJ2-2	TRBV11-3	TGTGCCAGCTCCCGAGGGGACTTTAACACCGGGGAGCCGTTTTTT	CASSRGDFNTGEPFF
.	TRBD2	TRBJ2-3	TRBV18	TGTGCCAGCTCACCACTGGATAGCGGGACGAAAGATACGCAGTATTTT	CASSPLDSGTKDTQYF
few	TRBD1	TRBJ2-2	TRBV5-4	TGTGCCAGCAGATCCGGGACAGGGGTCACCGGGGAGCTGTTTTTT	CASRSGTGVTGELFF
.	TRBD1	TRBJ2-7	TRBV27	TGTGCCAGCAGTCCCGAGACAGGGACCCTCTCCTACGAGCAGTACTTC	CASSPETGTLSYEQYF
.	TRBD2	TRBJ2-1	TRBV5-4	TGTGCCAGCAGCCTGGGACTAGCGGCCTACAATGAGCAGTTCTTC	CASSLGLAAYNEQFF
.	.	TRBJ2-2	TRBV19	TGTGCCAGTAAAGGTGGAACAGGGAACACCGGGGAGCTGTTTTTT	CASKGGTGNTGELFF
.	.	TRBJ2-7	TRBV11-2	TGTGCCAGCAGCTTGGTTGGGGGGGGCGTCTTCTCCTACGAGCAGTACTTC	CASSLVGGGVFSYEQYF
.	.	TRBJ1-1	TRBV6-2/TRBV6-3	TGTGCCAGCAGTGGGATATGGGGGGAGATTGTCACTGAAGCTTTCTTT	CASSGIWGEIVTEAFF
.	.	TRBJ2-5	TRBV30	TGTGCCTGGAGTGTCGGGGGACAGCAAGAGACCCAGTACTTC	CAWSVGGQQETQYF
once	.	TRBJ1-5	TRBV7-9	TGTGCCAGCAGCTGGCAGGCTCAGCCCCAGCATTTT	CASSWQAQPQHF
.	TRBD2	TRBJ2-1	TRBV30	TGTGCCTGGAGTCAGTTTACTAGCGGGATCCGCTACAATGAGCAGTTCTTC	CAWSQFTSGIRYNEQFF
.	TRBD2	TRBJ2-7	TRBV2	TGTGCCAGCCAGACGCAATTAAGCGGGAGTTTGGCCTACGAGCAGTACTTC	CASQTQLSGSLAYEQYF
.	TRBD2	TRBJ2-7	TRBV6-1	TGTGCCAGCAGTGAAGGGGTAAGCGGGGTCCGCGAGCAGTACTTC	CASSEGVSGVREQYF
.	.	TRBJ2-7	TRBV5-1	TGCGCCAGCAGCTTGGAAGTCGGGAGCTCCTACGAGCAGTACTTC	CASSLEVGSSYEQYF
.	TRBD1	TRBJ1-1	TRBV6-5	TGTGCCAGCAGAATACAGGGGGCGCTTAACACTGAAGCTTTCTTT	CASRIQGALNTEAFF
.	TRBD2	TRBJ2-5	TRBV5-8	TGTGCCAGCAGCGTTGGAATGGTAGCGGGAGGGAAAGAGACCCAGTACTTC	CASSVGMVAGGKETQYF
.	TRBD1	TRBJ1-5	TRBV15	TGTGCCACCAGCAGATCCCGACAGGGGAGCAATCAGCCCCAGCATTTT	CATSRSRQGSNQPQHF
.	TRBD2	TRBJ2-5	TRBV4-1	TGCGCCAGCCCTTGGTGGGGCCTAACCCTTTCAACCCTCCGGGAGGGCGCGGGGACCCAGTACTTC	CASPWWGLTLSTLREGAGTQYF
.	.	TRBJ1-1	TRBV3-1/TRBV3-2	TGTGCCAGCAGCCAGTCGGACACGCGAGCTTTCTTT	CASSQSDTRAFF
.	.	TRBJ1-2	TRBV6-2/TRBV6-3	TGTGCCAGCAGTTACCCAAGTCAGACTAACTATGGCTACACCTTC	CASSYPSQTNYGYTF
.	.	TRBJ2-2	TRBV5-1	TGCGCCAGCAGCTTGGGGAGACAGGGAGGCAACACCGGGGAGCTGTTTTTT	CASSLGRQGGNTGELFF
few	.	TRBJ1-2	TRBV7-2	TGTGCCAGCAGCACCGGAACCGGGACATGGGACTTC	CASSTGTGTWDF
.	TRBD2	TRBJ2-3	TRBV5-1	TGCGCCAGCAGCCCAGGGGGACTAGCCGTCACAGATACGCAGTATTTT	CASSPGGLAVTDTQYF
.	TRBD1	TRBJ1-1	TRBV9	TGTGCCAGCAGCGGACAGGGATCAATGAACACTGAAGCTTTCTTT	CASSGQGSMNTEAFF
.	.	TRBJ2-1	TRBV7-9	TGTGCCAGCAGCCCTATGGGATTTGGAGGCAATGAGCAGTTCTTC	CASSPMGFGGNEQFF
.	TRBD1	TRBJ2-3	TRBV7-2	TGTGCCAGCAGCCCCCTGCCGGGACAGGGCACAGATACGCAGTATTTT	CASSPLPGQGTDTQYF